The text below deals with one TCR beta chain. Antigen: not known. These data come from a study of PD-1 blockade in classical Hodgkin lymphoma. Findings and caveats of the study: Newly diagnosed patients were reported to start with lower TCR diversity than healthy donors. While CD8+ TCR diversity did not rise significantly by C4D1, CD4+ TCR diversity did.

Libraries were prepared by immunoSEQ multiplex PCR; TCRdb keeps only in-frame clonotypes and omits some of them. The sample shows 46,000 or so clones, 78% of them seen only once. The V segment lost 3 bases and the J segment 4 bases; nucleotides outside the gene matches: 0. The CDR3 is 13 residues long. Germline CDR1 is PRHDT and CDR2 is FYEKMQ (reference sequence). Time point: cycle 4 day 1 (C4D1), after 5 to 7 weeks of nivolumab. Autologous stem cell transplantation was followed by relapse in every patient, and brentuximab vedotin exposure varied. V is TRBV13 and J is TRBJ1-2; 9 bases agree with TRBD1. The receptor was isolated from a human donor with classical Hodgkin lymphoma. The sequences come from peripheral blood mononuclear cells (PBMCs), collected before the fourth cycle of nivolumab. The CDR3 is CASSLDRGYGYTF. The CDR3 region has the DNA TGTGCCAGCAGCTTGGACAGGGGCTATGGCTACACCTTC.